The T cell receptor beta chain under discussion was sequenced for a study of blood T cell repertoires in COVID-19. Study in general: Samples of COVID-19 (acute and convalescent) were obtained from the United States, Italy and Spain. T cells, B-cell-depleted T cells, or PBMCs supplied cDNA or gDNA.

The CDR3 loop spans 14 amino acids. Germline V CDR1 and CDR2: SGHTS, YDEGEE. Deletions cut 0 bases from V and 6 bases from J, with 13 bases between. In the authors' workflow: Amplification with reference gene primers provided the estimates of nucleated cell counts. TCRdb's table, derived via immunoSEQ multiplex PCR, lists solely in-frame clones and lacks some. The V and J calls and clone size are taken from that table; D and trimming were inferred from the DNA. The sample lists 60,000 to 75,000 clones, around 87% occurring once. The TCR was taken from a man aged 65-85 years with active COVID-19. Sequences were obtained from peripheral blood. The V and J genes are TRBV5-8 and TRBJ2-7, with D perhaps TRBD1 (5 bases). CDR3 nucleotide sequence: TGTGCCAGCAGCTTGGGGCAGGGTGGGGCCGAGCAGTACTTC. Its translation is CASSLGQGGAEQYF.